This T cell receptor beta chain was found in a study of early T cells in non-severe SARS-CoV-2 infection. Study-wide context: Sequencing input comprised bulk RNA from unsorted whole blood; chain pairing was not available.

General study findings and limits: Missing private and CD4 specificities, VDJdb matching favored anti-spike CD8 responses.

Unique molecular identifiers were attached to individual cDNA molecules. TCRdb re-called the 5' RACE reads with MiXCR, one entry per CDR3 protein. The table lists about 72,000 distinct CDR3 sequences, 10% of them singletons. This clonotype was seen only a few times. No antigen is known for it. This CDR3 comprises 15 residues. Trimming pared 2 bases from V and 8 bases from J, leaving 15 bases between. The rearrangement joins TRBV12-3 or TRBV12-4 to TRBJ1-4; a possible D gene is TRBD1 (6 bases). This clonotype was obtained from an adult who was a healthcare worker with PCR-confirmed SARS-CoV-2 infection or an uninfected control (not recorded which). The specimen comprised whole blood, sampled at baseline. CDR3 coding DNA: TGTGCCAGCAGTTTAACAGGGAACGGCCGAGAAAAACTGTTTTTT. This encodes CASSLTGNGREKLFF.